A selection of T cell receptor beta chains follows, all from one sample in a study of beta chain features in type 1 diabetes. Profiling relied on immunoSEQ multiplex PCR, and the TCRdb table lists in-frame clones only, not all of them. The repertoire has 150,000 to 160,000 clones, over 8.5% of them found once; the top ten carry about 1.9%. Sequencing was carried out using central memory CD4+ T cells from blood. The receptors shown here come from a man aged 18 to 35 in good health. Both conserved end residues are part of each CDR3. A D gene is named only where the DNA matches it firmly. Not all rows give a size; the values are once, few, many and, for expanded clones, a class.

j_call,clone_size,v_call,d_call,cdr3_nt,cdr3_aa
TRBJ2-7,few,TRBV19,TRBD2,TGTGCCAGTAGTATACCCAGCGGGAGTCTCCACGAGCAGTACTTC,CASSIPSGSLHEQYF
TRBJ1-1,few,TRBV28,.,TGTGCCAGCAGTTTAGTCGACGGGCGGAACACTGAAGCTTTCTTT,CASSLVDGRNTEAFF
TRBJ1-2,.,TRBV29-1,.,TGCAGCGCCCCCGGCCGGGCTCGGGACTATGGCTACACCTTC,CSAPGRARDYGYTF
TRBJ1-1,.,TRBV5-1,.,TGCGCCAGCAGCTCACAGACCCCAAAGGGAACTGAAGCTTTCTTT,CASSSQTPKGTEAFF
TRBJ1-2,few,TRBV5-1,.,TGCGCCAGCAGCCGAGGGGCCCCAGGGGATGGCTACACCTTC,CASSRGAPGDGYTF
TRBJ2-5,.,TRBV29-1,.,TGCAGCGTTGACTATCAGCGGGAGACCCAGTACTTC,CSVDYQRETQYF
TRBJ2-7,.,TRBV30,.,TGTGCCTGGACCCTTGACCCCAACGAGCAGTACTTC,CAWTLDPNEQYF
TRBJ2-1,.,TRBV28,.,TGTGCCAGCAGTTTATTTCAACCCAATGAGCAGTTCTTC,CASSLFQPNEQFF
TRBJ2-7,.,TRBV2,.,TGTGCCAGCAGTGAAAACGGGAAACTCTCCTACGAGCAGTACTTC,CASSENGKLSYEQYF
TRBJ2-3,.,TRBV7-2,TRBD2,TGTGCCAGCAGCGAAAGGGGGACTAGCGGCGCTAGCACAGATACGCAGTATTTT,CASSERGTSGASTDTQYF
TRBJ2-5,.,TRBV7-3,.,TGTGCCAGCAGCCTCGGGGCAGGGTCGAGAGAGACCCAGTACTTC,CASSLGAGSRETQYF
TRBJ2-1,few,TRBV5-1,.,TGCGCCAGCAGCTCGGGATTTAGGTCCTACAATGAGCAGTTCTTC,CASSSGFRSYNEQFF
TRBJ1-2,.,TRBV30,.,TGTGCCTGGAGTAGGGGGAGTAGCGGTGGCTACACCTTC,CAWSRGSSGGYTF
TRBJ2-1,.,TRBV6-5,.,TGTGCCAGCAGCCCCTCGGGGGCGGCCTACAATGAGCAGTTCTTC,CASSPSGAAYNEQFF
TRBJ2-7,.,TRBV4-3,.,TGCGCCAGCGGACAGCGCTCCTACGAGCAGTACTTC,CASGQRSYEQYF
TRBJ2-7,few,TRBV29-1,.,TGCAGCGTTGGATCAGGGCCCACCAGTGGGTACGAGCAGTACTTC,CSVGSGPTSGYEQYF